The 8 T cell receptor beta chains reported below all come from one sample, sequenced in a study of T cells after yellow fever vaccination. TCRdb reprocessed the 5' RACE reads via MiXCR and lists one record per CDR3 protein. The table records approximately 580,000 distinct CDR3 sequences, about a sixth of them present only once. The starting material was PBMCs, obtained about 5 days after the first yellow fever vaccination. All receptors derive from a man aged 18 to 29 who received the YFV17D yellow fever vaccine.

The V call is TRBV5-1, the J call TRBJ1-2; a weak D match, TRBD1 (5 bases). V lost 0 bases, J lost 2 bases, and 14 bases lay in between. CDR1 SGHRS and CDR2 YFSETQ come from the germline V gene. The CDR3 contains 16 residues. This CDR3 reads CASSLVPPGRNYGYTF. The CDR3 DNA follows: TGCGCCAGCAGCTTGGTCCCCCCGGGACGGAACTATGGCTACACCTTC.

The chain joins TRBV28 to TRBJ2-7, with 7 bases matching TRBD2. The CDR3 runs 14 residues. In germline, CDR1 is MDHEN, CDR2 SYDVKM. Losses at the gene ends were 5 bases for V and 3 bases for J; bases not matched to a gene: 7. CDR3 protein: CASSGRGGGYEQYV. CDR3 nucleotide sequence: TGTGCCAGCAGTGGTCGCGGGGGAGGCTACGAGCAGTACGTC.

This clonotype has only a few counts. The chain carries TRBV5-6 and TRBJ2-1; no firm D call. The ends were cut back, 6 bases at V and 0 bases at J, with 13 bases in the middle. CDR3 size: 15 residues. Germline CDR1 and CDR2: SGHDT and YYEEEE. The CDR3 region is CASIWWPSSYNEQFF. The CDR3 bases are TGTGCCAGCATATGGTGGCCCAGCTCCTACAATGAGCAGTTCTTC.

The V and J genes are TRBV6-5 and TRBJ2-7, with D tentatively TRBD2 (6 bases). This CDR3 has 15 amino acids. Germline V gives CDR1 MNHEY, CDR2 SVGAGI. V was clipped by 4 bases and J by 6 bases, with 19 bases between them. The CDR3 here is CASSFPDSGPGEQYF. The CDR3 nucleotides read TGTGCCAGCAGTTTCCCGGATAGCGGCCCGGGCGAGCAGTACTTC.

The chain couples TRBV18 to TRBJ2-7, with a weak D call TRBD2 (5 bases). Germline lookup yields CDR1 KGHSH and CDR2 LQKENI. The V end lost 2 bases, the J end lost 5 bases, and 16 bases lay between the germline ends. The CDR3 consists of 15 residues. CDR3 bases: TGTGCCAGCTCACCATTCCGGGGTCCCGGCCACGAGCAGTACTTC. Its protein is CASSPFRGPGHEQYF.

The DNA for the CDR3 is TGCAGCGTCGAGGGACAGGGATTCTACGAGCAGTACTTC. It is translated as CSVEGQGFYEQYF. J is TRBJ2-7 and V is TRBV29-1; 9 bases match TRBD1. This CDR3 has 13 residues. The J segment lost 3 bases and the V segment lost 6 bases, leaving 6 bases of the junction unmatched. CDR1 is SQVTM, CDR2 ANQGSEA, per germline.

Points on this clonotype: One end of the junction does not line up with germline, which may come from a read error. J is TRBJ2-5 and V is TRBV23-1; D is ambiguous. TRBV23-1 is an ORF, with its function uncertain. CDR3 size: 15 residues. CDR3 sequence reads: CVSSQQLGQAETQYF. The CDR3, as DNA: TGCGTCAGCAGTCAACAGCTGGGCCAAGCAGAGACCCAGTACTTC.

This clonotype was recorded a few times. The chain carries TRBV10-3 and TRBJ2-3; D is undetermined. The V and J ends lost 3 bases and 1 base respectively, with 11 bases between them. This CDR3 is 15 amino acids long. CDR1 and CDR2 from the germline V gene are ENHRY and SYGVKD. For the CDR3, the DNA is TGTGCCATCAGTGATGCCCGCCAAGGCACAGATACGCAGTATTTT. Protein: CAISDARQGTDTQYF.